This T cell receptor beta chain derives from a study of cytomegalovirus exposure and HLA in healthy donors. Regarding the study as a whole: The study found most TCR sequences rare, yet found some public TCRs in many donors. Later, TCR association rates were found to vary by HLA locus, highest for DRB1 and lowest for HLA-C. HLA-A and HLA-B allele assignments for most subjects were reportedly predicted accurately using TCR beta sequences.

This clone was seen only once. Its antigen is unidentified. Other nucleotide sequences in the sample specify the same CDR3. Vbeta (60) and Jbeta (13) primers were used in the PCR. Assay: immunoSEQ multiplex PCR; the TCRdb copy retains only in-frame clones and omits some. The data hold some 200,000 clones, with 75% to 85% observed a single time. The source is a woman in her thirties in good health and CMV-seronegative. Sequencing was done on a sample of PBMCs.

This CDR3 reads CASSPGGGGYGYTF. CDR3 coding DNA: TGCGCCAGCAGCCCCGGAGGGGGCGGCTATGGCTACACCTTC. The rearrangement links TRBV5-1 to TRBJ1-2, with TRBD1 matching 7 bases. Germline CDR1 SGHRS, CDR2 YFSETQ. V gave up 4 bases and J gave up 4 bases; unmatched junction bases: 7. The CDR3 is 14 amino acids.